This paragraph covers one T cell receptor (beta chain) sequence. This sample was taken from a study of blood T cell repertoires in COVID-19. The wider study: The study drew acute and convalescent COVID-19 samples from the United States, Italy and Spain.

The length of the CDR3 is 12 residues. Trimming removed 3 bases at V and 12 bases at J, with 17 bases between. Germline V lookup: CDR1 SQVTM, CDR2 ANQGSEA. Clones were sequenced by immunoSEQ multiplex PCR, and TCRdb holds only the in-frame ones, with some missing. The sample records 52,000 or so clones, approximately 83% being singletons. Sequencing input: peripheral blood. The clonotype originates from a man between 40 and 49 years old with acute or convalescent COVID-19. V usage is TRBV29-1 and J usage is TRBJ1-2, with a possible D match to TRBD1 (6 bases). CDR3 residues: CSVEWGQRSDTF. CDR3 coding DNA: TGCAGCGTTGAGTGGGGGCAAAGATCAGACACCTTC.